This TCR beta chain stems from a study of regulatory T cells in long-lasting Graves disease (dated by TCRdb to the early 2020s). At the level of the whole study: Persistent Graves' disease was defined as persistently positive TSH receptor autoantibodies together with antithyroid drug treatment for over 5 years. The study was registered as a clinical trial and conducted in China. Persistent Graves' disease patients in the clinical cohort had taken antithyroid drugs for roughly ten years on average. A total of some 33 samples were covered by TCR sequencing, comprising 13 persistent and roughly 20 newly diagnosed Graves' disease patients. Persistent Graves' disease patients were compared with newly diagnosed Graves' disease patients by peripheral blood TCR sequencing and RNA sequencing. On the study overall, not on this receptor specifically: Sequencing and analysis were restricted to the TCR beta chain. Patients with persistent disease shared more public clonotypes (over 2,500) than newly diagnosed patients did (approximately 990). Lower TCR Shannon entropy and fewer highly expanded clones were observed in persistent Graves' disease patients than in newly diagnosed patients, which suggested clonal expansion. Persistent disease showed preferential use of TRBV28, TRBJ1-2 and TRBJ2-5, whereas newly diagnosed disease favored TRBV20-1 and TRBJ2-1. The small sample size was acknowledged by the authors as a limitation that may reduce accuracy. Because the primary lesion, thyroid tissue, could not be accessed, the study looked at peripheral blood alone.

The germline V gene gives CDR1 as MRHNA and CDR2 as SNTAGT. Deletion took 11 bases off V and 8 bases off J, with a span of 24 bases between the germline ends. The CDR3 spans 14 residues, from the cysteine through the phenylalanine. The entry retains the CDR3 DNA only, 42 bases that are in frame from base 1. This specimen's time point label, per the study, means: persistent/refractory GD, antithyroid drugs over 5 years with positive TRAb. For both TCR sequencing and RNA sequencing, RNA was extracted from PBMCs in TRIzol. The diagnosis of Graves' disease was made according to American Thyroid Association guidelines. The patients came from an endocrinology department in Xi'an, China. From each patient, around 8.3 milliliters of peripheral blood was collected into an EDTA anticoagulant tube. PBMCs were isolated by Ficoll Paque Plus density gradient separation without further T cell sorting. An Agilent 2100 Bioanalyzer and agarose gel were used to check RNA quality, while a NanoDrop 2000 measured RNA concentration.

As to this clonotype: This receptor's antigen is unknown. Base qualities were left out, and no much larger clone turns up one base away.

Library generation was performed with multiplex PCR. Sequencing took place on an Illumina HiSeq 4000. To build TCR beta libraries, CDR3 regions were amplified by Arm-PCR using iRepertoire HTBI primers. Before sequencing, the PCR products underwent gel purification. Processing in the source paper ran as follows. Gene usage analysis of CDR3 amino acid clonotypes relied on the 60 or so TRBV and 14 TRBJ segments identified across samples. COPE and FqMerger were used to merge the filtered high-quality paired reads into contigs. BLAST was used to align contigs to IMGT TRBV, TRBD and TRBJ reference genes, with CDR3 defined following IMGT. Clonotypes above 0.1% frequency were classified as highly expanded clones. Repertoire diversity was measured by Shannon entropy, and V-J evenness by the Gini coefficient. A clonotype found in more than one individual was treated as public. Using fastp trimming at Q25 and MiXCR clonotype assembly, TCRdb reanalyzed the public sequencing data and kept in-frame beta chains. Each CDR3 protein gets just one entry, which takes the most common genes and DNA from the rows behind it. TCRdb assigned the V and J calls; the authors' analysis was not used. This sample holds approximately 400,000 distinct CDR3 sequences; roughly 20% were observed only once. Under 25% of the sample comes from the top ten.

The receptor was isolated from a female donor with Graves disease. The sample in question was peripheral blood mononuclear cells (PBMCs), obtained when the disease was refractory, from a patient treated with antithyroid drugs. The chain is assembled from TRBV6-4 and TRBJ1-2; perhaps TRBD1 is the D gene, with 5 bases matching. The sequenced DNA is TGTGCCTCCTCGGCTGGCGGGGCTAATGGAGGCTACACCTTC. The encoded protein is CASSAGGANGGYTF.